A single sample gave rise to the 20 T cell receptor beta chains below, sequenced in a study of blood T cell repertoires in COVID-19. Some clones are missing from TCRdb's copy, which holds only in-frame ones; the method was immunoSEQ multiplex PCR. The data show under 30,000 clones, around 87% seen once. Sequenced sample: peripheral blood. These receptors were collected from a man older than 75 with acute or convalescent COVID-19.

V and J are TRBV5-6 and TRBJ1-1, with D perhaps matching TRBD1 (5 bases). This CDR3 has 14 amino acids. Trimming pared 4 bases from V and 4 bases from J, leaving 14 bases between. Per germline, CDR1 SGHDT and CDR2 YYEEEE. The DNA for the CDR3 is TGTGCCAGCAGCGGGTCGGGGGGAAGCACTGAAGCTTTCTTT. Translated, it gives CASSGSGGSTEAFF.

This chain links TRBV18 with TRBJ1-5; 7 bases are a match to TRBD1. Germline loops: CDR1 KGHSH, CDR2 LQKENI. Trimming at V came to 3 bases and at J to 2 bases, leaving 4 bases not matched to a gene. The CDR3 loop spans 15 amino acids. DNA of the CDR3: TGTGCCAGCTCACCGCCCGGGACAGGCAATCAGCCCCAGCATTTT. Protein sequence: CASSPPGTGNQPQHF.

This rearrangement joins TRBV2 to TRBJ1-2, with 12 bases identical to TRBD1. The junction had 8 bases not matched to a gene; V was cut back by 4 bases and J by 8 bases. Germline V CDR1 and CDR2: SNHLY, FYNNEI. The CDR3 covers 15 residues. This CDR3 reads CASSVFRDRGRGYTF. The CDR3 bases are TGTGCCAGCAGTGTCTTTCGGGACAGGGGGCGAGGCTACACCTTC.

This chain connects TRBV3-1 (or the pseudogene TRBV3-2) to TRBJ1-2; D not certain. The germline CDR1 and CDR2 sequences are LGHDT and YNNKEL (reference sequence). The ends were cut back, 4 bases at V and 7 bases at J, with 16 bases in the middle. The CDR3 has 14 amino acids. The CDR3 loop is CASSPQGRTGGYTF. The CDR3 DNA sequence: TGTGCCAGCAGCCCCCAAGGGAGGACGGGTGGCTACACCTTC.

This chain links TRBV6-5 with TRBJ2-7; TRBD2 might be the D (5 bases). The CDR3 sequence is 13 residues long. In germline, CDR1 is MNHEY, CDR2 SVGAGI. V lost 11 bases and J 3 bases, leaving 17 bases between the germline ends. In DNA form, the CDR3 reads TGTGCCGGGAGTCGGTCGGGCCGCTACGAGCAGTACTTC. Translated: CAGSRSGRYEQYF.

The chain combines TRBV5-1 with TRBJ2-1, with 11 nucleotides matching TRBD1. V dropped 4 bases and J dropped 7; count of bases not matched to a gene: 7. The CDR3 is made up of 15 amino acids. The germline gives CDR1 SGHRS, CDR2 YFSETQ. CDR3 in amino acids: CASSDRDRGRNEQFF. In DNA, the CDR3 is TGCGCCAGCAGCGACCGGGACAGGGGGAGGAATGAGCAGTTCTTC.

This CDR3 is CASSGLQSEKLFF. The CDR3 DNA reads as TGTGCCAGCAGCGGCCTGCAGTCTGAAAAACTGTTTTTT. The chain is built from TRBV9 and TRBJ1-4; D not certain. From germline, CDR1 is SGDLS and CDR2 YYNGEE. This CDR3 has 13 amino acids. Trimming stripped 3 bases from V and 7 bases from J, with 10 bases between.

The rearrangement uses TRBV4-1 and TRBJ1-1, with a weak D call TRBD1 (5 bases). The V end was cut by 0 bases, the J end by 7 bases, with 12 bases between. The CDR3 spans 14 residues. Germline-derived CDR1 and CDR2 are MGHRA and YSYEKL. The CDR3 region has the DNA TGCGCCAGCAGCCAAGAGCCAGGGTATAGTGAAGCTTTCTTT. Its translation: CASSQEPGYSEAFF.

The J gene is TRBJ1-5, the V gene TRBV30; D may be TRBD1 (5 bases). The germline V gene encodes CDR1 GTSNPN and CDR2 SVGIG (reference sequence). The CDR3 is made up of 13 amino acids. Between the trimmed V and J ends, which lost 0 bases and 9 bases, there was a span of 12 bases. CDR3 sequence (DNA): TGTGCCTGGAGTGTTGGTCAGGGTTGGCCCCAGCATTTT. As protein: CAWSVGQGWPQHF.

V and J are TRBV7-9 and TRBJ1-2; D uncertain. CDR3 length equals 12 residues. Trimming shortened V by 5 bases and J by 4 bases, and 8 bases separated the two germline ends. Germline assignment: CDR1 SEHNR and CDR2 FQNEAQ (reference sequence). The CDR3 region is CASSSGLYGYTF. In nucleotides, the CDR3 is TGTGCCAGCAGCAGTGGCCTCTATGGCTACACCTTC. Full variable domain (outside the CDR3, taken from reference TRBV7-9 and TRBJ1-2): DTGVSQNPRHKITKRGQNVTFRCDPISEHNRLYWYRQTLGQGPEFLTYFQNEAQLEKSRLLSDRFSAERPKGSFSTLEIQRTEQGDSAMYLCASSSGLYGYTFGSGTRLTVV.

CDR3: CASSYSRQRNTEAFF. As DNA, the CDR3 is TGTGCCAGCAGTTACTCGAGACAGCGAAACACTGAAGCTTTCTTT. V and J are TRBV6-5 and TRBJ1-1, with D maybe TRBD1 (5 bases). The ends were cut back, 0 bases at V and 2 bases at J, with 10 bases in the middle. The CDR3 length is 15 residues. Germline V gene lookup returns CDR1 MNHEY and CDR2 SVGAGI.

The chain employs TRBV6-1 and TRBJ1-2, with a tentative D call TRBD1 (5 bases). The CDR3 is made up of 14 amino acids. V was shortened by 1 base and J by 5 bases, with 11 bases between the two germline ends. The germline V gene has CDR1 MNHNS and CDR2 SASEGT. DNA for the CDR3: TGTGCCAGCAGTGAAGGACAGTCACAATATGGCTACACCTTC. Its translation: CASSEGQSQYGYTF.

The CDR3 is CASSLRGTEAFF. CDR3 nucleotides: TGTGCCAGCAGCTTAAGGGGGACTGAAGCTTTCTTT. V and J are TRBV7-9 and TRBJ1-1; TRBD1 might be the D (6 bases). The CDR3 totals 12 residues. Trimming removed 2 bases at V and 5 bases at J, with 6 bases between. The germline V gene encodes CDR1 SEHNR and CDR2 FQNEAQ (reference sequence).

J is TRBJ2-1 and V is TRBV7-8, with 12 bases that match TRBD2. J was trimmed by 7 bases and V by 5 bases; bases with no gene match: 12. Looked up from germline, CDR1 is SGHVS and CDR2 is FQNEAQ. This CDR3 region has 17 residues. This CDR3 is CASSPRTSGAGGNEQFF. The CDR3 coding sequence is TGTGCCAGCAGCCCGCGGACTAGCGGGGCAGGTGGGAATGAGCAGTTCTTC.

The CDR3 sequence is CSAGTFVGLFF. CDR3 coding DNA: TGCAGCGCCGGGACATTTGTGGGGCTGTTTTTT. The chain joins TRBV29-1 to TRBJ1-4; TRBD1 is a possible D gene (6 bases). V was pared by 7 bases and J by 14 bases, with 17 bases between. CDR3 length: 11 amino acids. Germline V gives CDR1 SQVTM, CDR2 ANQGSEA.

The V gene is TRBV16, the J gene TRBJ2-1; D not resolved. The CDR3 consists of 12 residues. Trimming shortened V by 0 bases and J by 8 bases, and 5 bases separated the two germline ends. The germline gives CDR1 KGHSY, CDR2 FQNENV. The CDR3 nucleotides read TGTGCCAGCAGCCAATCACGGTATGAGCAGTTCTTC. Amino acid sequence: CASSQSRYEQFF.

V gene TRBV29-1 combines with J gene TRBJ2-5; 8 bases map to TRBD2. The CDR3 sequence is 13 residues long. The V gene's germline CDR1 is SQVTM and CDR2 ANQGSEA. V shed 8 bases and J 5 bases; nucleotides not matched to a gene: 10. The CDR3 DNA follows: TGCAGCTCCCAACGGGGGGGGAGGGAGACCCAGTACTTC. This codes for CSSQRGGRETQYF.

The CDR3 DNA is TGTGCCAGCAGCTTAGTAGGAGGGACAGCTGCCTATGGCTACACCTTC. This translates into CASSLVGGTAAYGYTF. V and J are TRBV11-3 and TRBJ1-2, with 7 bases that match TRBD1. The V and J ends lost 1 base and 4 bases, in that order; junction bases with no gene match: 9. CDR1 and CDR2 from the germline V gene are SGHNT and YENEEA. This CDR3 has 16 residues.

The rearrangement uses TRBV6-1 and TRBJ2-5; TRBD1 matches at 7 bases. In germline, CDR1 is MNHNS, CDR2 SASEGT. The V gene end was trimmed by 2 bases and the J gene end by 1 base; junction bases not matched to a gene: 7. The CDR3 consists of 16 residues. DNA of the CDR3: TGTGCCAGCAGTGAAAATAGGAGACAGGGCCAAGAGACCCAGTACTTC. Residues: CASSENRRQGQETQYF.

Here the CDR3 reads CASSRIDATNEKLFF. The CDR3 DNA follows: TGTGCCAGCAGCCGAATAGATGCAACTAATGAAAAACTGTTTTTT. This chain connects TRBV7-9 to TRBJ1-4, with unresolved D. CDR3 length: 15 residues. CDR1 is SEHNR, CDR2 FQNEAQ, per germline (reference sequence). V was trimmed by 5 bases and J by 0 bases, leaving 10 bases between them.